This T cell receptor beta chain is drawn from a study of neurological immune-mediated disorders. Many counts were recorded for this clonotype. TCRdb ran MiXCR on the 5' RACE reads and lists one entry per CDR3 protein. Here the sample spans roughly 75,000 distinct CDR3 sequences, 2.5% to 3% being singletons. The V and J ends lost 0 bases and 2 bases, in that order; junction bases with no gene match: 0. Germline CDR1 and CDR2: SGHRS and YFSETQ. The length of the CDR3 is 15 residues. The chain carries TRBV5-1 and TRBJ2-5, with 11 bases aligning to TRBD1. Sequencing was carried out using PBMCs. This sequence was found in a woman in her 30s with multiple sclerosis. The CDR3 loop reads CASSLGDRGQETQYF. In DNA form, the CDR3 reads TGCGCCAGCAGCTTGGGGGACAGGGGGCAAGAGACCCAGTACTTC.